This T cell receptor beta chain was found in a study of technical replicates of blood from several donors (dated by TCRdb to the late 2010s). Library preparation employed the immunoSEQ multiplex PCR assay. As stored in TCRdb, this immuneACCESS dataset retains in-frame rearrangements with V and J assigned. A fraction of the clones does not appear; measured against another copy, unresolved V genes explain less than half of the discrepancy, and the remainder lacks a known reason. This sample lists about 44,000 clones; 96% were detected once. The top ten clonotypes cover roughly 0.39% of the sample. The cysteine opens and the phenylalanine closes a CDR3 of 17 amino acids. Only CDR3 DNA is held: 51 bases, read in frame from base 1. V gives up 0 bases and J gives up 1 base, and the segment between their germline ends measures 15 bases. According to the germline V gene, CDR1 reads SGHDN and CDR2 reads FVKESK.

Details on this clone: Its cognate antigen has yet to be identified. No base quality information exists; no much larger clone differs at one position.

This TCR was sampled from a human donor in good health. The V and J segments used are TRBV14 and TRBJ1-1; no D gene is confidently identified. Source material: T cells isolated from PBMCs. Read as DNA, the sequence is TGTGCCAGCAGCCAAGAGTTACCAGGATTGTGGAACACTGAAGCTTTCTTT. It is translated as CASSQELPGLWNTEAFF.